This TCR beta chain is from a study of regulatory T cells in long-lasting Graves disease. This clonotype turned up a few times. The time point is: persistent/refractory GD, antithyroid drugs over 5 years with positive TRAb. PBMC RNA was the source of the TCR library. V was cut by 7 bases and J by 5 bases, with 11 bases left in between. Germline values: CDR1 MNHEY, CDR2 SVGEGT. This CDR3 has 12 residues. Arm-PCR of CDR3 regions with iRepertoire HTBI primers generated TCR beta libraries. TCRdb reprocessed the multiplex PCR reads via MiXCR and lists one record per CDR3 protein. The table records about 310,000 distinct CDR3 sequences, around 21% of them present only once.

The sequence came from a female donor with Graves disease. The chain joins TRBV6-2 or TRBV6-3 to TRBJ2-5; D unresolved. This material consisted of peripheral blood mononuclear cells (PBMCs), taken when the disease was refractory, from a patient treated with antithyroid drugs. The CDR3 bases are TGTGCCAGCAAGTCAGTTCTGGAGACCCAGTACTTC. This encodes CASKSVLETQYF.